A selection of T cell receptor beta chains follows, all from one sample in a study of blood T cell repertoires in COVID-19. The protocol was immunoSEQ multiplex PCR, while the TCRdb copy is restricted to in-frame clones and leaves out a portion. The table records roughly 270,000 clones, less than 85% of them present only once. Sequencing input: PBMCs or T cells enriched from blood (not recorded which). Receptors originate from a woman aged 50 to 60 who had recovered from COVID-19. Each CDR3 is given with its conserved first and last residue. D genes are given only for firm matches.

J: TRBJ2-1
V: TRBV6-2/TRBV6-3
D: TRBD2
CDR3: CASSYSLAGDPNEQFF

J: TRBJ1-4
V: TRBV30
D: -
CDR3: CAWQQGPNEKLFF

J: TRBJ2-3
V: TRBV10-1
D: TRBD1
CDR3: CASGDRGSTDTQYF

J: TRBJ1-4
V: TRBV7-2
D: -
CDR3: CASSQNRDEKLFF

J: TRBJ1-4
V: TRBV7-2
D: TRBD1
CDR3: CASSLRGLYSEKLFF

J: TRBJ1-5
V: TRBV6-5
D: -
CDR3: CASSATGKSNQPQHF

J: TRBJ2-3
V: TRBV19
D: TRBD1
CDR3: CASSIRAGTGARVDTQYF

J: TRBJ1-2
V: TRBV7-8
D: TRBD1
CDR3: CASSLFSPKTGAGYTF

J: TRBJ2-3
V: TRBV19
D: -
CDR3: CASSIGVSTDTQYF

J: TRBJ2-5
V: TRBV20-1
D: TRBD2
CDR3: CSASPASGRGPQETQYF

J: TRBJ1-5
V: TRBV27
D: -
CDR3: CASSAGTPANQPQHF

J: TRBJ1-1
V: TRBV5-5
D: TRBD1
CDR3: CASSLRQGSEAFF

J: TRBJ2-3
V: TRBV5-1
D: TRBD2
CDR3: CASSLGLAGTDTQYF

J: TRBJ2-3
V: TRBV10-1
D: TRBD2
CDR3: CASSYGLLAGGDTQYF

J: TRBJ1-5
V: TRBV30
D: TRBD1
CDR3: CAWSPDRDQPQHF

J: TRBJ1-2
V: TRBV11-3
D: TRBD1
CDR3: CARCHQGVEVDYGYTF

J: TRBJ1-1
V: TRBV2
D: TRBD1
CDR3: CASSEANRGFQAFF

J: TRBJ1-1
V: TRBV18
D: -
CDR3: CASSPSDITTEAFF

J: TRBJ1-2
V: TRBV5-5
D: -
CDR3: CASSLSGADYGYTF

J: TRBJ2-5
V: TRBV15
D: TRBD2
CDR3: CATSRDGIGGEGTQYF

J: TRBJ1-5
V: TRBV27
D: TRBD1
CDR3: CASSQAGGTNQPQHF

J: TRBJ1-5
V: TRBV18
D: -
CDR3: CASSPTNNRVPQHF

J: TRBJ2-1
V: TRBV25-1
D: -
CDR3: CASSDAASVLAEQFF

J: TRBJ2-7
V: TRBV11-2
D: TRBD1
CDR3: CASSRRGTGHSYEQYF

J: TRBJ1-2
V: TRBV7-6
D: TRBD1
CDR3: CASSLSGQPNYGYTF

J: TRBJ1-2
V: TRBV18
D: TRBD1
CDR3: CASSPRDRGAYGYTF

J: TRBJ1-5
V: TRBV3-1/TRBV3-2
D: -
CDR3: CASSRHRAGPQHF

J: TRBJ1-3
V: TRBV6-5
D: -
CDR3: CASKREITTGNTIYF

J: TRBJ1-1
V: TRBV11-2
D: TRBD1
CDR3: CASSLGQGNTEAFF

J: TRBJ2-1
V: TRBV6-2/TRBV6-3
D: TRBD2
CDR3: CASSYQRGGSYNEQFF

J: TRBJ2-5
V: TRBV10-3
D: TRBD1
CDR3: CAISGQGKQETQYF

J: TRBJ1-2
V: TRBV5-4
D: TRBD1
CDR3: CASSLRQGPYGYTF

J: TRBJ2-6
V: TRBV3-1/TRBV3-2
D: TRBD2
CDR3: CASSQAGGSGANVLTF

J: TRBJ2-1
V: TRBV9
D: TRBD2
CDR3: CASSARSGGVFDEQFF

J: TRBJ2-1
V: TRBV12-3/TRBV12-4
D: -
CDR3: CASSLPGASPFF

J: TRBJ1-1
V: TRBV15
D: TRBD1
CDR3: CATSRHPDRAGTEAFF

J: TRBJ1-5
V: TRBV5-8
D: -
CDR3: CASSPGQKINQPQHF

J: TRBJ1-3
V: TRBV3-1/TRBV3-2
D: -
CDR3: CASRLRDSGNTIYF

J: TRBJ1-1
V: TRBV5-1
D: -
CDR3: CATKREGAGNTEAFF

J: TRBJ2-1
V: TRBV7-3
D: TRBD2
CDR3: CASSLEAGNNEQFF

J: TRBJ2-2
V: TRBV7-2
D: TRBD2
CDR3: CASQWTLAGAGELFF

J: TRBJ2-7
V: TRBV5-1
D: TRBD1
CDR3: CASSQGQGPWEQYF

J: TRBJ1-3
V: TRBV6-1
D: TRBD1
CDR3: CASSDQTGGDTIYF

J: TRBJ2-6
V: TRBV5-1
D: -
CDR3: CASSLGGGRGANVLTF

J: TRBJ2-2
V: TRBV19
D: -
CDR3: CASSIDRGTGELFF

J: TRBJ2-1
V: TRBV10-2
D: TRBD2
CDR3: CASSALAENNEQFF

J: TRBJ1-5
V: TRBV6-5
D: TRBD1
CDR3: CASADRAIQPQHF

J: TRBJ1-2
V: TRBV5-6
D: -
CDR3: CASSGTVTANYGYTF

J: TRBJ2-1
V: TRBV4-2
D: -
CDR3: CASSLVSPLRDGNEQFF

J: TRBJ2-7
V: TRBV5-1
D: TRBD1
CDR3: CASSGQGGEYEQYF

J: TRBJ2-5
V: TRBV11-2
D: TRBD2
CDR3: CASSLGLGSGGRLQETQYF

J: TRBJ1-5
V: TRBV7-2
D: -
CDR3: CASSLRGVGSNQPQHF

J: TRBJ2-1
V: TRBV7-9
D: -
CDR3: CASSLAQLEWGFF

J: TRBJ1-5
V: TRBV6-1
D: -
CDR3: CASSEWSGGNQPQHF

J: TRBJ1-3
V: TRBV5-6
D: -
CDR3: CASSPRVSSGNTIYF

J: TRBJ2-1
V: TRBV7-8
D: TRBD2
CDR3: CASSRAGTSGTHEQFF

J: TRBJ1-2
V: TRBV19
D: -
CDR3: CASSPRDRRGYGYTF

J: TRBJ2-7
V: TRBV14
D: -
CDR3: CASRLTGGTGHQQYF

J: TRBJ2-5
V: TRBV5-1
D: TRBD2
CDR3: CASSPRRGGQETQYF

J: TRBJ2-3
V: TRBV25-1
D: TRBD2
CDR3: CASASGRVDTQYF